A single sample gave rise to the 17 T cell receptor beta chains below, sequenced in a study of long-term antiretroviral therapy in people with HIV. An immunoSEQ assay, version v3.0, was performed at survey level. TCRdb's table, derived via immunoSEQ multiplex PCR, lists solely in-frame clones and lacks some. The table has almost 35,000 clones, approximately 81% seen once. This material consisted of unsorted PBMCs, taken just over 2.7 years before starting antiretroviral therapy. These receptors came from a woman under 40 with HIV.

The rearrangement links TRBV7-9 to TRBJ2-1, with D uncertain. Germline assignment: CDR1 SEHNR and CDR2 FQNEAQ (reference sequence). V dropped 3 bases and J dropped 3 bases, with 12 bases sitting between them. This CDR3 spans 15 amino acids. The CDR3 sequence is CASSFSGSHYNEQFF. CDR3 DNA: TGTGCCAGCAGCTTTAGTGGATCCCACTACAATGAGCAGTTCTTC.

The count of this clone is one. The chain has TRBV30 and TRBJ2-3, with a weak D call TRBD2 (5 bases). Germline lookup yields CDR1 GTSNPN and CDR2 SVGIG (reference sequence). The V end was cut by 5 bases, the J end by 4 bases, with 10 bases between. The CDR3 length is 12 residues. CDR3 amino acids: CAWGGNPDTQYF. CDR3 nucleotide sequence: TGTGCCTGGGGAGGAAATCCAGATACGCAGTATTTT.

This clone occurred once. The chain combines TRBV7-6 with TRBJ2-5; TRBD2 aligns across 9 bases. The CDR3 totals 15 residues. With V trimmed by 4 bases and J by 5 bases, 8 bases remained unmatched. CDR1 is SGHVS and CDR2 is FNYEAQ in the germline V gene. The CDR3 protein is CASSSMGTSTETQYF. The CDR3, as DNA: TGTGCCAGCAGCTCGATGGGGACTAGCACGGAGACCCAGTACTTC.

The chain joins TRBV5-4 to TRBJ1-6; 8 bases are a match to TRBD1. J lost 6 bases, V lost 4 bases, and 12 bases had no gene match. Germline CDR1 reads SGHNT; CDR2 reads YYREEE (reference sequence). The CDR3 is made up of 17 amino acids. Here the CDR3 DNA reads TGTGCCAGCAGCCCCGACCCGACAGGGGCCATTAATTCACCCCTCCACTTT. It specifies CASSPDPTGAINSPLHF.

The V gene is TRBV5-5, the J gene TRBJ1-2; D may be TRBD1 (5 bases). The CDR3 loop spans 16 amino acids. V lost 0 bases and J 1 base, leaving 13 bases between the germline ends. CDR1 and CDR2 from the germline V gene are SGHKS and YYEKEE (reference sequence). The CDR3 reads CASSLGQSIFNYGYTF. In DNA, the CDR3 is TGTGCCAGCAGCTTGGGACAGTCTATTTTTAACTATGGCTACACCTTC.

The V gene is TRBV2, the J gene TRBJ1-1, with 8 bases aligning to TRBD1. This CDR3 has 11 residues. Trimming at V came to 6 bases and at J to 11 bases, leaving 5 bases not matched to a gene. Per germline, CDR1 SNHLY and CDR2 FYNNEI. CDR3: CASRTRDRAFF. DNA for the CDR3: TGTGCCAGCAGGACTCGGGACAGGGCTTTCTTT.

This chain links TRBV30 with TRBJ1-2; the D is unclear. Deletions cut 2 bases from V and 8 bases from J, with 21 bases between. Germline V CDR1 and CDR2: GTSNPN, SVGIG (reference sequence). There are 15 residues in the CDR3. The CDR3 sequence: CAWSPTDLFAQGYTF. The CDR3 DNA is TGTGCCTGGAGTCCGACGGATCTATTTGCGCAGGGCTACACCTTC. The whole variable domain, remainder taken from reference TRBV30 and TRBJ1-2, is SQTIHQWPATLVQPVGSPLSLECTVEGTSNPNLYWYRQAAGRGLQLLFYSVGIGQISSEVPQNLSASRPQDRQFILSSKKLLLSDSGFYLCAWSPTDLFAQGYTFGSGTRLTVV.

The CDR3 nucleotides are TGTGCCAGCTCACCCGCTCGGGAGTTAGAGACCCAGTACTTC. It specifies CASSPARELETQYF. The chain has TRBV18 and TRBJ2-5; the D gene is possibly TRBD2 (6 bases). V lost 3 bases to trimming and J lost 4 bases, with 12 bases between them. The CDR3 extends over 14 amino acids. Germline CDR1 is KGHSH and CDR2 is LQKENI.

This clone appeared a single time. This chain joins TRBV6-1 and TRBJ1-1; D is undetermined. CDR1 is MNHNS and CDR2 is SASEGT in the germline V gene. The CDR3 is 10 amino acids. V shed 3 bases and J shed 11 bases, with 7 bases lying between them. CDR3 protein: CASSEFLAFF. CDR3 DNA: TGTGCCAGCAGTGAGTTCCTGGCTTTCTTT.

The V gene is TRBV19, the J gene TRBJ1-1; D not certain. This CDR3 contains 18 residues. Germline V lookup: CDR1 LNHDA, CDR2 SQIVND (reference sequence). Trimming pared 3 bases from V and 0 bases from J, leaving 20 bases between. The CDR3 spells CASSILLSLGNLNTEAFF. CDR3 nucleotides: TGTGCCAGTAGTATTCTACTCAGTTTGGGAAATCTGAACACTGAAGCTTTCTTT.

The sample holds a few counts of this clone. This chain's CDR3 is CASSGGTGGNSPLHF. CDR3 DNA: TGTGCCAGCAGCGGGGGGACAGGGGGTAATTCACCCCTCCACTTT. The rearrangement links TRBV5-4 to TRBJ1-6, with 11 nucleotides matching TRBD1. The V gene end was trimmed by 4 bases and the J gene end by 6 bases; junction bases not matched to a gene: 3. Germline lookup yields CDR1 SGHNT and CDR2 YYREEE (reference sequence). The CDR3 has 15 residues.

The V and J genes are TRBV27 and TRBJ2-2; D perhaps matches TRBD1 (6 bases). Per germline, CDR1 MNHEY and CDR2 SMNVEV (reference sequence). The CDR3 runs 13 residues. Trimming cost V 5 bases and J 7 bases, with 11 bases left between them. The CDR3 spells CASSAHRDGELFF. In nucleotides, the CDR3 is TGTGCCAGCAGTGCCCACAGGGACGGGGAGCTGTTTTTT.

A single count supports this clone. The chain has TRBV10-2 and TRBJ2-7; tentative D call: TRBD2 (5 bases). The CDR3 covers 13 residues. CDR1 and CDR2 from the germline V gene are WSHSY and SAAADI. V was trimmed by 4 bases and J by 2 bases, leaving 9 bases between them. CDR3 bases: TGCGCCAGCAGTGGTCCCGGGGCCTACGAGCAGTACTTC. Protein sequence: CASSGPGAYEQYF.

J is TRBJ1-2 and V is TRBV5-4, with D perhaps TRBD1 (5 bases). This CDR3 spans 16 amino acids. Trimming stripped 0 bases from V and 8 bases from J, with 20 bases between. Germline CDR1 SGHNT, CDR2 YYREEE (reference sequence). The CDR3 here is CASSLEGAGELRGYTF. Written as DNA, the CDR3 is TGTGCCAGCAGCTTGGAAGGGGCTGGGGAACTACGGGGCTACACCTTC.

This clone appeared once. The CDR3 nucleotides are TGTGCCAGCAGCCAAGTCACCCTTGGTCACTATGGCTACACCTTC. Translation gives CASSQVTLGHYGYTF. The V call is TRBV14, the J call TRBJ1-2; the D is unclear. CDR1 SGHDN and CDR2 FVKESK come from the germline V gene. V gave up 1 base and J gave up 3 bases, with 12 bases separating them. The CDR3 is made up of 15 amino acids.

The rearrangement uses TRBV6-5 and TRBJ1-2, with 7 bases that match TRBD1. Trimming at V came to 6 bases and at J to 4 bases, leaving 8 bases not matched to a gene. The germline V gene has CDR1 MNHEY and CDR2 SVGAGI. The CDR3 extends over 14 amino acids. CDR3 sequence (DNA): TGTGCCAGCAGGCCGGGACAGATGTTCTATGGCTACACCTTC. It yields the protein CASRPGQMFYGYTF.

This clone was detected once. V and J are TRBV29-1 and TRBJ1-1, with D possibly TRBD1 on 6 matching bases. The CDR3 runs 13 residues. Germline V gene sequence: CDR1 SQVTM, CDR2 ANQGSEA. V lost 7 bases and J 5 bases, leaving 17 bases between the germline ends. CDR3 sequence (DNA): TGCAGCGCCCCAGCGGGGGCCGGAACTGAAGCTTTCTTT. It codes for CSAPAGAGTEAFF.